This TCR beta chain was profiled in a study of T-cell reconstitution after alpha-beta-depleted transplantation in children (TCRdb year 2016). A note on the overall study: T-cell immune reconstitution after TCRalphabeta/CD19-depleted allogeneic hematopoietic cell transplantation in children was quantitatively tracked in the study by means of TCR repertoire profiling.

The library came from PCR. This sample was sequenced with an Illumina HiSeq 2500. Molecular barcoding was employed in the preparation of TCR libraries, with unique molecular identifiers being used to normalize TCRbeta repertoire quantification. In-frame beta chains were kept once TCRdb had trimmed the public reads at Q25 with fastp and called clones with MiXCR. Rows are unified per CDR3 protein, each entry keeping the most common DNA and genes. Within this sample are 550,000 to 800,000 distinct CDR3 sequences, with about 12% of them counted one time only. The ten biggest clones cover approximately 0.8% of the sample. Sequences SQVTM (CDR1) and ANQGSEA (CDR2) are obtained from the germline V gene. The CDR3 runs 13 residues from the cysteine to the phenylalanine. Only CDR3 DNA remains: 39 bases, in frame from the first base. The paper as a whole reports these results and caveats: In some patients, the high TCRbeta diversity seen at day 60 was put down to recipient T cells and intrathymic progenitors that had survived conditioning. The frequencies of hyperexpanded clones fell over the following months, and after one year, T-cell counts and TCRbeta diversity were mostly attributed to newly produced T cells. The apparently early alphabetaT-cell count recovery about two months after transplant was reportedly dependent on only several hundred rapidly expanded clones derived from non-depleted graft cells.

In the paper's terms, the treatment or condition label means: allogeneic hematopoietic cell transplantation with graft depleted of TCRalphabeta T cells and CD19 B cells. Transplant recipients were children who received TCRalphabeta/CD19-depleted allogeneic hematopoietic cell grafts. This clonotype was seen many times. The antigen this receptor binds is unknown. One end of the junction varies from germline; a read error may be responsible. The origin of this receptor is a girl aged 2 to 9 with congenital amegakaryocytic thrombocytopenia, due to receive a stem cell transplant. Here the chain combines TRBV29-1 and TRBJ2-1, with no reliable assignment of the D segment. The source was PBMCs, collected before TCRalphabeta/CD19-depleted stem cell transplant. CDR3 sequence: CSVEGLVINEQFF. Here is the DNA: TGCAGCGTAGAAGGGCTAGTTATCAATGAGCAGTTCTTC.